Below, 16 T cell receptor beta chains from the same sample are listed, as sequenced in a study of blood T cell repertoires in COVID-19. Libraries were prepared by immunoSEQ multiplex PCR; TCRdb keeps only in-frame clonotypes and omits some of them. Among about 45,000 clones, around 81% were seen once, and the ten largest hold approximately 5%. The sequenced sample consisted of peripheral blood. These TCRs come from a man aged 50-60 years with active COVID-19.

The CDR3 coding sequence is TGTGCCAGTAGTACTCAATCGGGTCAGCCCCAGCATTTT. Protein product: CASSTQSGQPQHF. The chain joins TRBV19 to TRBJ1-5, with no clear D. CDR3 length: 13 amino acids. Germline loops: CDR1 LNHDA, CDR2 SQIVND (reference sequence). V was trimmed by 4 bases and J by 6 bases, leaving 10 bases between them.

This clone was seen once. V is TRBV7-2 and J is TRBJ2-3; 7 bases align to TRBD2. The CDR3 is 14 amino acids. V trimming: 1 base; J trimming: 4 bases; junction bases outside the gene matches: 2. Per the germline V gene, CDR1 is SGHTA and CDR2 is FQGNSA. This chain's CDR3 is CASSLDAGADTQYF. CDR3 DNA: TGTGCCAGCAGCTTAGACGCGGGAGCAGATACGCAGTATTTT.

This sequence joins TRBV11-3 and TRBJ2-1, with D perhaps TRBD2 (7 bases). Trimming removed 5 bases from V and 10 bases from J, with 12 bases in between. This CDR3 is built from 12 residues. CDR1 SGHNT and CDR2 YENEEA come from the germline V gene. CDR3 coding DNA: TGTGCCAGCAGCACCACGGGGGGCGAGCAGTTCTTC. The encoded protein is CASSTTGGEQFF.

The chain is built from TRBV28 and TRBJ2-3, with 9 bases fitting TRBD2. Germline CDR1 reads MDHEN; CDR2 reads SYDVKM. CDR3 length equals 16 residues. Unmatched junction bases numbered 6, after V lost 3 bases and J lost 2 bases. CDR3 sequence reads: CASSFPSGANTDTQYF. The DNA for the CDR3 is TGTGCCAGCAGTTTTCCTAGCGGGGCTAACACAGATACGCAGTATTTT. The whole variable domain, filled in from reference TRBV28 and TRBJ2-3, reads DVKVTQSSRYLVKRTGEKVFLECVQDMDHENMFWYRQDPGLGLRLIYFSYDVKMKEKGDIPEGYSVSREKKERFSLILESASTNQTSMYLCASSFPSGANTDTQYFGPGTRLTVL.

The chain uses TRBV15 and TRBJ1-4; possible D gene TRBD1, 5 bases. V shed 6 bases and J shed 4 bases, with 12 bases lying between them. Germline CDR1 is LNHNV and CDR2 is YYDKDF (reference sequence). The length of the CDR3 is 14 residues. The CDR3 region is CATSRGSYNEKLFF. The CDR3, as DNA: TGTGCCACCAGTAGGGGCAGTTATAATGAAAAACTGTTTTTT.

This clone appeared once. The chain carries TRBV18 and TRBJ1-4; D is unresolved. Trimming removed 5 bases at V and 1 base at J, with 11 bases between. The germline gives CDR1 KGHSH, CDR2 LQKENI. The CDR3 consists of 15 residues. The CDR3 nucleotides are TGTGCCAGCTCAAACGTACAGAGAACTAATGAAAAACTGTTTTTT. Translated: CASSNVQRTNEKLFF.

V gene TRBV14 combines with J gene TRBJ2-1; 10 bases match TRBD1. CDR3 length: 15 residues. J gave up 5 bases and V 4 bases, and 5 bases lay outside the gene matches. The germline gives CDR1 SGHDN, CDR2 FVKESK. The CDR3 DNA reads TGTGCCAGCAGCCGAAGACAGGGGGCCCACAATGAGCAGTTCTTC. It codes for CASSRRQGAHNEQFF.

The rearrangement uses TRBV9 and TRBJ2-1; the D gene is possibly TRBD1 (6 bases). Germline V gene lookup returns CDR1 SGDLS and CDR2 YYNGEE. This CDR3 comprises 12 residues. The V end was cut by 4 bases, the J end by 7 bases, with 9 bases between. The CDR3 protein is CASSIRGNEQFF. DNA for the CDR3: TGTGCCAGCAGCATCAGGGGTAATGAGCAGTTCTTC. Drawing the rest from reference TRBV9 and TRBJ2-1, the complete variable domain is DSGVTQTPKHLITATGQRVTLRCSPRSGDLSVYWYQQSLDQGLQFLIQYYNGEERAKGNILERFSAQQFPDLHSELNLSSLELGDSALYFCASSIRGNEQFFGPGTRLTVL.

The V and J genes are TRBV10-2 and TRBJ2-1, with 12 bases lining up with TRBD2. Trimming took 0 bases from V and 8 from J; bases not matched to a gene: 2. Germline CDR1 and CDR2: WSHSY and SAAADI. The CDR3 consists of 15 residues. The CDR3 protein is CASSESTSGSDEQFF. CDR3 in DNA: TGCGCCAGCAGTGAGTCGACTAGCGGGAGCGATGAGCAGTTCTTC.

The rearrangement links TRBV18 to TRBJ1-1; D gene ambiguous. V was trimmed by 3 bases and J by 1 base, leaving 3 bases between them. The CDR3 length is 12 residues. Germline-derived CDR1 and CDR2 are KGHSH and LQKENI. Written as DNA, the CDR3 is TGTGCCAGCTCACCCCAGAACACTGAAGCTTTCTTT. Protein product: CASSPQNTEAFF.

The DNA of the CDR3 is TGTGCCAGCAGTGTCGACAGGGGCCCTGGCTACACCTTC. Protein: CASSVDRGPGYTF. The chain employs TRBV6-2 or TRBV6-3 and TRBJ1-2; the match to TRBD1 covers 8 bases. This CDR3 is 13 amino acids long. V gave up 5 bases and J gave up 7 bases; unmatched junction bases: 6. Germline V gives CDR1 MNHEY, CDR2 SVGEGT.

The chain joins TRBV21-1 to TRBJ2-5; TRBD1 was called by the table and not checked on the DNA. TRBV21-1 has pseudogene status. The CDR3 is made up of 15 amino acids. CDR3 loop: CASDSAGGLQETQYF. The CDR3 DNA reads as TGTGCCAGCGACAGTGCAGGGGGTCTTCAAGAGACCCAGTACTTC.

This chain uses TRBV18 with TRBJ1-3; D gene ambiguous. The CDR3 consists of 15 residues. Germline assignment: CDR1 KGHSH and CDR2 LQKENI. V was clipped by 2 bases and J by 0 bases, with 8 bases between them. The CDR3, as DNA: TGTGCCAGCTCACCAGAACGGTTCTCTGGAAACACCATATATTTT. Amino acids: CASSPERFSGNTIYF.

This clone has only one observation. The V gene is TRBV28, the J gene TRBJ1-2, with D possibly being TRBD1 (6 bases). The V and J ends lost 7 bases and 8 bases respectively, with 23 bases between them. CDR1 MDHEN and CDR2 SYDVKM come from the germline V gene. CDR3 length equals 15 residues. This chain's CDR3 is CASITAGTTSGGYTF. For the CDR3, the DNA is TGTGCCAGCATCACCGCCGGGACAACGTCGGGCGGCTACACCTTC.

The chain links TRBV27 to TRBJ2-7, with D possibly matching TRBD2 (6 bases). Germline V lookup: CDR1 MNHEY, CDR2 SMNVEV (reference sequence). Trimming stripped 3 bases from V and 7 bases from J, with 22 bases between. This CDR3 contains 16 residues. The CDR3 loop reads CASSLGGGRRSREQYF. The CDR3 region has the DNA TGTGCCAGCAGTTTGGGTGGAGGGAGGCGAAGTAGGGAGCAGTACTTC.

This chain uses TRBV5-1 with TRBJ2-1; 9 bases agree with TRBD1. Germline CDR1 reads SGHRS; CDR2 reads YFSETQ. The CDR3 runs to 12 residues. J was trimmed by 13 bases and V by 0 bases; bases with no gene match: 2. CDR3 coding DNA: TGCGCCAGCAGCTTGGGGGGACAGGGACAGTTCTTC. Amino acid sequence: CASSLGGQGQFF.